What follows are 30 T cell receptor beta chains derived from one specimen sequenced in a study of cytomegalovirus exposure and HLA in healthy donors. Use of 60 Vbeta and 13 Jbeta primers characterized the PCR. Profiled with immunoSEQ multiplex PCR; TCRdb holds only in-frame clones, not every one. The sample records 95,000 to 150,000 clones, approximately 78% being singletons. The sample consisted of PBMCs. These receptors were taken from a woman aged 40 to 49 in good health and CMV-seropositive.

The chain has TRBV7-2 and TRBJ1-3, with a possible D match to TRBD1 (5 bases). The CDR3 covers 16 residues. V lost 5 bases and J 4 bases, leaving 18 bases between the germline ends. CDR1 SGHTA and CDR2 FQGNSA come from the germline V gene. The CDR3 DNA is TGTGCCAGCAGCGTTGCAGCAGGGTCGAGGGGAAACACCATATATTTT. Protein product: CASSVAAGSRGNTIYF.

The gene calls are TRBV27 and TRBJ2-7, with D uncertain. The germline gives CDR1 MNHEY, CDR2 SMNVEV (reference sequence). V shed 2 bases and J shed 2 bases, with 13 bases lying between them. The CDR3 has 15 amino acids. The CDR3, as DNA: TGTGCCAGCAGTTTACACTACTCCCAAGCCTACGAGCAGTACTTC. Translated, it gives CASSLHYSQAYEQYF.

Comments on this clone: The sample carries other DNA sequences with the same CDR3. The chain recombines TRBV10-3 with TRBJ1-2; possible D gene TRBD1, 5 bases. The CDR3 loop spans 14 amino acids. Looked up from germline, CDR1 is ENHRY and CDR2 is SYGVKD. Trimming stripped 1 base from V and 8 bases from J, with 14 bases between. The CDR3 loop reads CAISELGQGGGYTF. DNA of the CDR3: TGTGCCATCAGTGAGTTGGGGCAGGGTGGCGGCTACACCTTC.

This clone was seen only once. This rearrangement joins TRBV2 to TRBJ2-1, with a tentative D call TRBD1 (5 bases). The CDR3 has 11 amino acids. Trimming removed 2 bases at V and 12 bases at J, with 8 bases between. CDR1 SNHLY and CDR2 FYNNEI come from the germline V gene. CDR3 amino acids: CASSERQWQFF. The CDR3 nucleotides read TGTGCCAGCAGTGAACGACAGTGGCAGTTCTTC.

In its sample, this clone was seen a few times. CDR3 sequence (DNA): TGTGCCAGCAGTGCGGAGGGACGGATGGGTTCACCCCTCCACTTT. Translated: CASSAEGRMGSPLHF. J is TRBJ1-6 and V is TRBV2; tentative D call: TRBD1 (5 bases). From germline, CDR1 is SNHLY and CDR2 FYNNEI. The CDR3 spans 15 residues. Trimming cost V 4 bases and J 9 bases, with 16 bases left between them.

This clone showed up just once. The chain has TRBV12-5 and TRBJ1-6; weak D call: TRBD1 (6 bases). CDR1 and CDR2 (germline): LGHNT, FRNRAP. The CDR3 consists of 12 residues. V dropped 6 bases and J dropped 13 bases, with 13 bases sitting between them. The CDR3 loop is CASGPAQGPLHF. The CDR3, as DNA: TGTGCTAGTGGCCCTGCCCAGGGGCCCCTCCACTTT.

The rearrangement links TRBV7-9 to TRBJ1-1, with TRBD1 matching 7 bases. The CDR3 is 13 residues long. V shed 5 bases, J shed 8 bases, and the junction held 8 bases outside the gene matches. Looked up from germline, CDR1 is SEHNR and CDR2 is FQNEAQ (reference sequence). The CDR3 reads CASSLKRGPEAFF. The CDR3 nucleotides read TGTGCCAGCAGCCTCAAGAGGGGGCCCGAAGCTTTCTTT. The variable domain in full, completed from reference TRBV7-9 and TRBJ1-1, reads DTGVSQNPRHKITKRGQNVTFRCDPISEHNRLYWYRQTLGQGPEFLTYFQNEAQLEKSRLLSDRFSAERPKGSFSTLEIQRTEQGDSAMYLCASSLKRGPEAFFGQGTRLTVV.

V is TRBV5-6 and J is TRBJ2-7; the match to TRBD1 covers 7 bases. The CDR3 loop spans 16 amino acids. V lost 4 bases, J lost 2 bases, and 12 bases stayed unmatched. Looked up from germline, CDR1 is SGHDT and CDR2 is YYEEEE. The CDR3 coding sequence is TGTGCCAGCAGCCCGGGACAGAACGTATTTACCTACGAGCAGTACTTC. This translates into CASSPGQNVFTYEQYF.

The chain combines TRBV7-9 with TRBJ1-5; D is uncertain. The CDR3 loop spans 13 amino acids. Germline V gene data show CDR1 as SEHNR and CDR2 as FQNEAQ (reference sequence). The V end was cut by 2 bases, the J end by 2 bases, with 4 bases between. CDR3 bases: TGTGCCAGCAGCTTACAGGGCAATCAGCCCCAGCATTTT. This gives the protein CASSLQGNQPQHF.

The chain uses TRBV7-6 and TRBJ1-1, with D hard to call. The CDR3 sequence is 15 residues long. V was clipped by 1 base and J by 1 base, with 10 bases between them. Germline lookup yields CDR1 SGHVS and CDR2 FNYEAQ. The DNA for the CDR3 is TGTGCCAGCAGCTTAGATCAGGCCGCGAACACTGAAGCTTTCTTT. Amino acid sequence: CASSLDQAANTEAFF.

The chain links TRBV10-3 to TRBJ2-7; TRBD1 matches at 8 bases. The length of the CDR3 is 14 residues. Trimming cost V 4 bases and J 9 bases; bases outside gene matches: 11. Germline CDR1 and CDR2: ENHRY and SYGVKD. CDR3 nucleotides: TGTGCCATCAGTGCTACCGGGACAGGTTCGTGGCAGTACTTC. Translating gives CAISATGTGSWQYF.

The chain carries TRBV14 and TRBJ1-3; D ambiguous. Germline CDR1 reads SGHDN; CDR2 reads FVKESK. With 4 bases removed from V and 0 bases from J, the gap between germline ends came to 13 bases. The CDR3 is 16 residues long. CDR3 coding DNA: TGTGCCAGCAGCCTTGCCGGTCTCAACTCTGGAAACACCATATATTTT. It specifies CASSLAGLNSGNTIYF.

The V gene is TRBV13, the J gene TRBJ2-3, with 10 bases aligning to TRBD1. The V and J ends lost 3 bases and 5 bases, in that order; junction bases with no gene match: 5. Germline V lookup: CDR1 PRHDT, CDR2 FYEKMQ (reference sequence). The CDR3 is made up of 15 amino acids. The CDR3 reads CASSLRTGGVDTQYF. CDR3 sequence (DNA): TGTGCCAGCAGCTTGAGGACAGGGGGAGTAGATACGCAGTATTTT.

The rearrangement joins TRBV9 to TRBJ1-6; TRBD1 aligns across 7 bases. V lost 2 bases, J lost 7 bases, and 3 bases stayed unmatched. The CDR3 extends over 14 amino acids. Germline-derived CDR1 and CDR2 are SGDLS and YYNGEE. This CDR3 is CASSVQGVNSPLHF. The CDR3 DNA follows: TGTGCCAGCAGCGTCCAGGGGGTCAATTCACCCCTCCACTTT.

V usage is TRBV4-2 and J usage is TRBJ2-5; TRBD2 aligns across 10 bases. V shed 3 bases, J shed 5 bases, and the junction held 9 bases outside the gene matches. Germline V gives CDR1 LGHNA, CDR2 YNFKEQ. The CDR3 covers 16 residues. The CDR3 region is CASSQELAGIGETQYF. The CDR3 region has the DNA TGTGCCAGCAGCCAGGAACTAGCGGGGATCGGGGAGACCCAGTACTTC.

This chain connects TRBV5-5 to TRBJ1-6; D not resolved. Trimming removed 4 bases at V and 6 bases at J, with 11 bases between. Germline lookup yields CDR1 SGHKS and CDR2 YYEKEE (reference sequence). This CDR3 spans 14 amino acids. The CDR3 region is CASSPPRVNSPLHF. The DNA for the CDR3 is TGTGCCAGCAGCCCCCCGCGGGTTAATTCACCCCTCCACTTT.

The V call is TRBV20-1, the J call TRBJ2-1, with TRBD2 identical over 9 bases. This CDR3 is built from 11 residues. J gave up 15 bases and V 0 bases, and 3 bases lay outside the gene matches. Germline-derived CDR1 and CDR2 are DFQATT and SNEGSKA (reference sequence). The CDR3 nucleotides are TGCAGTGCTAGAGATGAGCGGGGGGCGTTCTTC. Its protein product is CSARDERGAFF.

A single count supports this clone. The V gene is TRBV7-9, the J gene TRBJ2-3; 11 bases match TRBD2. Germline lookup yields CDR1 SEHNR and CDR2 FQNEAQ (reference sequence). CDR3 size: 14 residues. The J segment lost 4 bases and the V segment lost 3 bases, leaving 0 bases of the junction unmatched. This chain's CDR3 is CASSFSGGADTQYF. For the CDR3, the DNA is TGTGCCAGCAGCTTTAGCGGGGGGGCAGATACGCAGTATTTT.

CDR3 residues: CASSQAPTGVGGYTF. CDR3 in DNA: TGCGCCAGCAGCCAAGCCCCGACAGGGGTAGGGGGCTACACCTTC. The J gene is TRBJ1-2, the V gene TRBV4-3; 8 bases are a match to TRBD1. J lost 8 bases, V lost 1 base, and 9 bases had no gene match. The germline CDR1 and CDR2 sequences are LGHNA and YSLEER. The CDR3 sequence is 15 residues long.

This chain connects TRBV6-5 to TRBJ1-2; 7 bases agree with TRBD1. The CDR3 has 12 residues. After removal of 6 bases from V and 8 bases from J, the junction contained 6 bases not matched to a gene. Germline CDR1 reads MNHEY; CDR2 reads SVGAGI. The CDR3: CASRTGDLGYTF. Written as DNA, the CDR3 is TGTGCCAGCAGAACAGGGGATCTGGGCTACACCTTC.

The J gene is TRBJ1-1, the V gene TRBV7-2; D is uncertain. The CDR3 loop spans 14 amino acids. Germline loops: CDR1 SGHTA, CDR2 FQGNSA. Trimming stripped 2 bases from V and 1 base from J, with 8 bases between. The CDR3 here is CASSLISRNTEAFF. The CDR3 nucleotides are TGTGCCAGCAGCTTAATATCCAGGAACACTGAAGCTTTCTTT.

This clone has a handful of counts. The chain combines TRBV9 with TRBJ1-1; D is undetermined. The CDR3 spans 13 residues. Deletions cut 4 bases from V and 0 bases from J, with 7 bases between. In germline, CDR1 is SGDLS, CDR2 YYNGEE. CDR3 sequence (DNA): TGTGCCAGCAGCTTCCTGTTGAACACTGAAGCTTTCTTT. It encodes CASSFLLNTEAFF.

In this sample, this clone turned up a few times. This chain connects TRBV6-5 to TRBJ1-2, with D unresolved. The CDR3 runs to 11 residues. Trimming took 10 bases from V and 4 from J, leaving 10 bases between them. Germline CDR1 and CDR2: MNHEY and SVGAGI. CDR3 residues: CATYAAYGYTF. In DNA form, the CDR3 reads TGTGCCACCTATGCCGCCTATGGCTACACCTTC.

Only one count was recorded for this clone. The rearrangement links TRBV19 to TRBJ2-1, with a weak D call TRBD2 (6 bases). V gave up 5 bases and J gave up 12 bases, with 17 bases separating them. The CDR3 length is 13 residues. Per germline, CDR1 LNHDA and CDR2 SQIVND (reference sequence). DNA for the CDR3: TGTGCCAGTAGTCCCGGGACTCCCCCCAGGCAGTTCTTC. It is translated as CASSPGTPPRQFF.

The V and J genes are TRBV5-1 and TRBJ2-5; 10 bases align to TRBD1. Germline V gives CDR1 SGHRS, CDR2 YFSETQ. The CDR3 consists of 15 residues. V lost 3 bases to trimming and J lost 3 bases; unmatched junction nucleotides: 5. In DNA, the CDR3 is TGCGCCAGCAGCTCCGAGACAGGGGGCGAAGAGACCCAGTACTTC. It yields the protein CASSSETGGEETQYF.

This chain links TRBV5-1 with TRBJ1-1; D unresolved. Trimming removed 4 bases at V and 6 bases at J, with 19 bases between. This CDR3 is built from 15 residues. Germline CDR1 reads SGHRS; CDR2 reads YFSETQ. CDR3 loop: CASSPNGAGKSEAFF. In DNA, the CDR3 is TGCGCCAGCAGCCCAAACGGTGCGGGCAAGTCTGAAGCTTTCTTT.

This clone showed up just a few times. The chain joins TRBV5-1 to TRBJ2-1; 10 nucleotides match TRBD1. This CDR3 has 15 amino acids. J lost 7 bases, V lost 1 base, and 5 bases had no gene match. Per germline, CDR1 SGHRS and CDR2 YFSETQ. The CDR3 sequence: CASSLSPGQGNEQFF. CDR3 DNA sequence: TGCGCCAGCAGCTTGTCTCCGGGACAGGGGAATGAGCAGTTCTTC.

The chain recombines TRBV6-5 with TRBJ1-2, with a weak D call TRBD1 (5 bases). V was pared by 0 bases and J by 4 bases, with 12 bases between. The CDR3 sequence is 15 residues long. Germline lookup yields CDR1 MNHEY and CDR2 SVGAGI. In DNA, the CDR3 is TGTGCCAGCAGTTACTCGCGCCAGGGAATCTATGGCTACACCTTC. Translation: CASSYSRQGIYGYTF.

The chain has TRBV7-6 and TRBJ2-7; D is possibly TRBD2 (6 bases). Germline V gene lookup returns CDR1 SGHVS and CDR2 FNYEAQ. The CDR3 is made up of 16 amino acids. The ends were cut back, 7 bases at V and 6 bases at J, with 25 bases in the middle. The CDR3 sequence: CASTFSPWREASEQYF. The CDR3 bases are TGTGCCAGCACCTTTAGCCCATGGAGGGAAGCCTCCGAGCAGTACTTC.

This clone appeared once. The V gene is TRBV6-5, the J gene TRBJ2-6; TRBD1 might be the D (5 bases). From germline, CDR1 is MNHEY and CDR2 SVGAGI. The CDR3 contains 14 residues. Trimming shortened V by 7 bases and J by 0 bases, and 7 bases separated the two germline ends. CDR3 residues: CASKRGSGANVLTF. CDR3 nucleotides: TGTGCCAGCAAAAGGGGCTCTGGGGCCAACGTCCTGACTTTC.